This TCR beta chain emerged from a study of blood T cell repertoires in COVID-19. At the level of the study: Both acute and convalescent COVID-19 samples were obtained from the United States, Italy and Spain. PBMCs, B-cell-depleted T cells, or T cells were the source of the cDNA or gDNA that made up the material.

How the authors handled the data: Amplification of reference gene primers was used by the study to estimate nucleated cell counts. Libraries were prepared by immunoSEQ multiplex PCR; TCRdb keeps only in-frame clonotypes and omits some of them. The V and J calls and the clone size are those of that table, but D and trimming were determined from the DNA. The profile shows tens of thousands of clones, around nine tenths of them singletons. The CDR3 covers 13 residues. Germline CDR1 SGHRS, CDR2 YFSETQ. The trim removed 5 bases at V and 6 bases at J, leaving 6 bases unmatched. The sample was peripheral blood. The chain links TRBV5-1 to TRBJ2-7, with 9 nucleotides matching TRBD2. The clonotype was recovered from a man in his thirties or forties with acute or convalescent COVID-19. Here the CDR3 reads CASSWTSVGEQYF. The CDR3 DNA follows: TGCGCCAGCAGTTGGACTAGCGTGGGCGAGCAGTACTTC.